Each of the 6 T cell receptor beta chains below was sequenced from the same sample in a study of blood T cell repertoires in COVID-19. Clones were read by immunoSEQ multiplex PCR, and TCRdb kept only the in-frame ones, dropping some. The sample has 60,000 to 75,000 clones, around nine tenths seen once. Sample: peripheral blood. The receptors were gathered from a woman aged 45-65 years with COVID-19, enrolled during active disease.

V is TRBV5-1 and J is TRBJ2-7; unclear D gene. Trimming removed 3 bases at V and 6 bases at J, with 19 bases between. This CDR3 has 15 amino acids. Germline loops: CDR1 SGHRS, CDR2 YFSETQ. The CDR3 reads CASSSESPHSGEQYF. The CDR3 bases are TGCGCCAGCAGCTCTGAATCCCCCCACTCAGGCGAGCAGTACTTC.

The chain has TRBV18 and TRBJ1-1; D is unresolved. Germline CDR1 and CDR2: KGHSH and LQKENI. The ends were cut back, 1 base at V and 4 bases at J, with 7 bases in the middle. The CDR3 runs 13 residues. The CDR3, as DNA: TGTGCCAGCTCACCACGGGAGAGCACTGAAGCTTTCTTT. Translated: CASSPRESTEAFF.

V gene TRBV7-9 combines with J gene TRBJ2-6; D may be TRBD2 (6 bases). This CDR3 region has 19 residues. V lost 0 bases and J lost 0, with 15 bases in between. CDR1 and CDR2 from the germline V gene are SEHNR and FQNEAQ (reference sequence). The CDR3 protein is CASSLAVEGTSSGANVLTF. The CDR3 DNA sequence: TGTGCCAGCAGCTTAGCGGTGGAGGGAACCTCCTCTGGGGCCAACGTCCTGACTTTC. The entire variable domain, with the rest obtained from reference TRBV7-9 and TRBJ2-6, is as follows: DTGVSQNPRHKITKRGQNVTFRCDPISEHNRLYWYRQTLGQGPEFLTYFQNEAQLEKSRLLSDRFSAERPKGSFSTLEIQRTEQGDSAMYLCASSLAVEGTSSGANVLTFGAGSRLTVL.

The chain combines TRBV5-1 with TRBJ2-7; 12 bases are shared with TRBD2. Per germline, CDR1 SGHRS and CDR2 YFSETQ. The CDR3 has 17 amino acids. V shed 2 bases, J shed 3 bases, and the junction held 9 bases outside the gene matches. For the CDR3, the DNA is TGCGCCAGCAGCTTTCTAGCGGGAGGGGGACCCGACTACGAGCAGTACTTC. Translated, it gives CASSFLAGGGPDYEQYF.

The J gene is TRBJ2-3, the V gene TRBV7-8; the D is unclear. Germline loops: CDR1 SGHVS, CDR2 FQNEAQ. Between the trimmed V and J ends, which lost 1 base and 2 bases, there was a span of 16 bases. The CDR3 covers 17 residues. CDR3 DNA: TGTGCCAGCAGCTTAGTCAGTCATCCAGGCCCCACAGATACGCAGTATTTT. Encoded protein: CASSLVSHPGPTDTQYF.

The V and J genes are TRBV4-2 and TRBJ2-3; 10 bases match TRBD2. This CDR3 spans 16 amino acids. J gave up 6 bases and V 1 base, and 7 bases lay outside the gene matches. The germline V gene encodes CDR1 LGHNA and CDR2 YNFKEQ. CDR3 residues: CASSQAGTSESDTQYF. In DNA, the CDR3 is TGTGCCAGCAGCCAAGCCGGGACTAGCGAATCGGATACGCAGTATTTT.